This TCR beta chain was recorded in a study of T cell responses to AZD1222 COVID-19 vaccine (dated by TCRdb to about 2021). Describing the broader study: Because spike-specific TCR depth and breadth did not differ between the two schedules, AZD1222 recipients who got a second dose at roughly 4 weeks were pooled with those who got a second dose at roughly 12 weeks. A total of 233 trial participants underwent TCR sequencing, of whom 200 to 220 received two doses of AZD1222 and around 25 received two doses of the MenACWY control vaccine. Enrollment into the trials was organized by age into subgroups of 18-55, 56-69 and 70-plus years, and those subgroups contained roughly 140, 27 and 60 TCR-sequenced participants, respectively.

Sample time point, as interpreted from the label and publication: baseline before first vaccination. Samples from vaccinated people were obtained from the UK trials COV001 and COV002, which included a single-blind randomized controlled phase 2/3 trial of AZD1222 (ChAdOx1 nCoV-19) in healthy adults. Trial participant PBMC samples were collected at day 0 and day 28 after the second dose for TCRbeta chain sequencing. The junction shows trimming of 2 bases on V and 1 base on J, plus 9 bases between the germline ends. Taken from the germline V gene (reference sequence), the CDR1 and CDR2 loops are MNHEY and SMNVEV. The cysteine opens and the phenylalanine closes a CDR3 of 14 amino acids. Of the read, only the CDR3 DNA is kept; its 42 bases are in frame from base 1. Overall study results and their limits: No day 14 peak-response samples were available, so repertoires were characterized only after the peak T cell response. CD4 TCRs associated with the vaccine covered the entire spike protein, and the dominant responses were in regions 160-218 and 743-854. Conclusions about previously exposed vaccinees are limited because only six or seven AZD1222 recipients were SARS-CoV-2 seropositive at baseline. Most participants were white British and females outnumbered males, and the authors suggested that clonal diversity may have been underestimated. Spike-specific TCR breadth and depth rose significantly after two AZD1222 doses compared with day 0 and with MenACWY recipients. The 56-69-year group was small, and its depth increase did not reach significance, likely because of low power. Epitopes outside the regions mutated in the B.1.351 and B.1.1.7 variants were reportedly recognized by nearly half of the unique spike-specific TCRs.

Concerning this clone itself: Its binding antigen is unknown. No base qualities exist here, and no much larger clone lies one base off it.

The CDR3 regions of human TCRbeta chains were subjected to immunosequencing. As for how the authors treated the data: TCRs in the repertoires were compared against a reference library of SARS-CoV-2-specific TCRs that had been generated with the MIRA antigen-specificity platform. Breadth was defined as the fraction of unique TCRs that were SARS-CoV-2-associated, and depth was defined as the fraction of total T cells that were SARS-CoV-2-associated. Each spike-specific TCR was assigned to its reactive spike region and to a CD4 or CD8 class using the MIRA data. Log10-transformed breadth and depth values were compared by one-way ANOVA with Sidak's multiple comparisons tests. Entries here come from immuneACCESS through TCRdb and include only in-frame sequences with V and J called. Some clones fail to appear in such tables; in the studies checked, an unresolved V gene covers under half of the shortfall, and the cause of the remainder is unknown. D and trimming come from the DNA, and the V and J calls and clone size come from that table. The sample includes about 130,000 clones, with around 90% observed a single time. The ten largest clones capture 1.5% to 1.9% of the sample.

The source was peripheral blood, collected on day 0 of AZD1222 vaccination. The chain joins TRBV27 to TRBJ2-7; a tentative D call is TRBD2 (5 bases match). The sequence was collected from an adult in good health. CDR3 region: CASSLGGTSYEQYF. At the DNA level, the sequence is TGTGCCAGCAGTTTAGGAGGAACTTCCTACGAGCAGTACTTC.